A single sample is the source of the 18 T cell receptor beta chains below, sequenced in a study of blood T cell repertoires in COVID-19. Produced via immunoSEQ multiplex PCR; TCRdb's table is partial and in-frame only. Of about 210,000 clones listed, 85% were seen once; the top ten hold around 19%. The sample was PBMCs or T cells enriched from blood (not recorded which). The receptor set was obtained from a man in his forties who had recovered from COVID-19.

The chain employs TRBV6-1 and TRBJ2-1; the match to TRBD2 covers 11 bases. CDR1 and CDR2 (germline): MNHNS, SASEGT. The CDR3 is 15 residues long. J gave up 7 bases and V 5 bases, and 7 bases lay outside the gene matches. The CDR3 sequence is CASSSLAGELNEQFF. Written as DNA, the CDR3 is TGTGCCAGCAGTTCACTAGCGGGGGAACTAAATGAGCAGTTCTTC.

The chain has TRBV30 and TRBJ1-2; no clear D gene. Germline CDR1 reads GTSNPN; CDR2 reads SVGIG (reference sequence). With 2 bases removed from V and 8 bases from J, the gap between germline ends came to 15 bases. The CDR3 runs 13 residues. CDR3 region: CAWSPGKNAGYTF. Here the CDR3 DNA reads TGTGCCTGGAGTCCAGGAAAAAACGCAGGCTACACCTTC.

This chain connects TRBV28 to TRBJ1-1, with TRBD1 as a possible D gene (6 bases). Between the trimmed V and J ends, which lost 6 bases and 3 bases, there was a span of 11 bases. Germline V gene data show CDR1 as MDHEN and CDR2 as SYDVKM. This CDR3 has 13 amino acids. CDR3 coding DNA: TGTGCCAGCAGACGAGGGGGGGACACTGAAGCTTTCTTT. This encodes CASRRGGDTEAFF.

A few counts support this clone. The chain combines TRBV6-5 with TRBJ2-5, with 10 bases lining up with TRBD1. With 6 bases clipped from V and 5 bases from J, the junction kept 9 bases outside the gene matches. This CDR3 has 15 residues. Germline CDR1 reads MNHEY; CDR2 reads SVGAGI. The CDR3 loop reads CASSLDRGTGETQYF. In DNA, the CDR3 is TGTGCCAGCAGCCTGGACAGGGGGACGGGGGAGACCCAGTACTTC.

This clone was picked up a small number of times. The V and J genes are TRBV6-5 and TRBJ2-7, with D perhaps matching TRBD1 (5 bases). Trimming took off 6 bases at V and 1 base at J, with 13 bases between the two ends. Germline V gene data show CDR1 as MNHEY and CDR2 as SVGAGI. This CDR3 has 14 residues. CDR3 nucleotides: TGTGCCAGCAGACCCTCGACAGCGTCCTACGAGCAGTACTTC. Its translation is CASRPSTASYEQYF.

A single count supports this clone. The genes are TRBV19 and TRBJ1-1; 7 nucleotides agree with TRBD1. The CDR3 is 15 residues long. Germline V CDR1 and CDR2: LNHDA, SQIVND (reference sequence). J was trimmed by 1 base and V by 7 bases; bases with no gene match: 9. In DNA, the CDR3 is TGTGCCAGTATGGCGACAGGGAAAGGGAACACTGAAGCTTTCTTT. Its translation: CASMATGKGNTEAFF.

The chain uses TRBV3-1 (or the pseudogene TRBV3-2) and TRBJ2-5; the D gene is possibly TRBD2 (6 bases). The CDR3 spans 16 residues. The V end was cut by 1 base, the J end by 0 bases, with 12 bases between. Germline CDR1 is LGHDT and CDR2 is YNNKEL (reference sequence). Here the CDR3 DNA reads TGTGCCAGCAGCCAAGGGGGCGGCGGGAACCAAGAGACCCAGTACTTC. Its protein product is CASSQGGGGNQETQYF.

This CDR3 is CASSIGTGDGYTF. CDR3 nucleotide sequence: TGTGCCAGTAGTATTGGGACAGGGGATGGCTACACCTTC. This chain links TRBV19 with TRBJ1-2, with 10 bases fitting TRBD1. Germline V gives CDR1 LNHDA, CDR2 SQIVND (reference sequence). The CDR3 covers 13 residues. V shed 3 bases and J 6 bases; nucleotides not matched to a gene: 1.

The V gene is TRBV6-6, the J gene TRBJ1-5, with 7 bases identical to TRBD1. This CDR3 is 16 amino acids long. Trimming removed 6 bases from V and 0 bases from J; junction bases left unmatched: 8. CDR1 is MNHNY, CDR2 SVGAGI, per germline (reference sequence). As DNA, the CDR3 is TGTGCCAGCAGGTCTACAGGGGACAATAGCAATCAGCCCCAGCATTTT. Its protein is CASRSTGDNSNQPQHF.

This clone was detected only once. The chain recombines TRBV28 with TRBJ2-7; 9 nucleotides match TRBD1. Germline CDR1 reads MDHEN; CDR2 reads SYDVKM. The J segment lost 4 bases and the V segment lost 8 bases, leaving 15 bases of the junction unmatched. The CDR3 is 16 residues long. The CDR3 protein is CASGSYSGQGTYEQYF. CDR3 bases: TGTGCCAGCGGATCGTACTCGGGACAGGGAACATACGAGCAGTACTTC.

This clone occurred once. The chain joins TRBV5-4 to TRBJ1-2; 7 positions match TRBD1. The germline V gene encodes CDR1 SGHNT and CDR2 YYREEE (reference sequence). V was pared by 5 bases and J by 10 bases, with 5 bases of the junction left unmatched. The CDR3 runs 11 residues. DNA for the CDR3: TGTGCCAGCAGGGCAGACAGGGACTACACCTTC. Its translation: CASRADRDYTF.

This sequence joins TRBV6-6 and TRBJ1-5; 9 nucleotides line up with TRBD1. Germline loops: CDR1 MNHNY, CDR2 SVGAGI (reference sequence). Losses at the gene ends were 4 bases for V and 2 bases for J; bases not matched to a gene: 6. The CDR3 has 16 amino acids. The CDR3 DNA follows: TGTGCCAGCAGTTTCACAGGGGGCTGGGGCAATCAGCCCCAGCATTTT. Translating it yields CASSFTGGWGNQPQHF.

The rearrangement links TRBV6-6 to TRBJ2-1; 8 nucleotides agree with TRBD1. The CDR3 has 14 residues. Unmatched junction bases numbered 6, after V lost 2 bases and J lost 9 bases. CDR1 is MNHNY, CDR2 SVGAGI, per germline (reference sequence). The CDR3 spells CASSYPEGQVEQFF. Written as DNA, the CDR3 is TGTGCCAGCAGTTACCCTGAGGGACAGGTTGAGCAGTTCTTC.

The J gene is TRBJ2-2, the V gene TRBV7-2; D unclear. This CDR3 spans 13 amino acids. V lost 1 base to trimming and J lost 7 bases, with 7 bases between them. Germline-derived CDR1 and CDR2 are SGHTA and FQGNSA. CDR3: CASSLGQVGELFF. For the CDR3, the DNA is TGTGCCAGCAGCTTAGGGCAGGTCGGGGAGCTGTTTTTT.

V and J are TRBV19 and TRBJ1-1; no clear D. The CDR3 loop spans 14 amino acids. Germline CDR1 is LNHDA and CDR2 is SQIVND (reference sequence). Trimming shortened V by 1 base and J by 4 bases, and 10 bases separated the two germline ends. Here the CDR3 DNA reads TGTGCCAGTAGTATAGTCACCCGGGGCACTGAAGCTTTCTTT. Translating it yields CASSIVTRGTEAFF.

This clone was detected only once. The chain joins TRBV6-2 or TRBV6-3 to TRBJ2-7; the D gene is possibly TRBD1 (5 bases). The CDR3 extends over 12 amino acids. Germline CDR1 MNHEY, CDR2 SVGEGT. The V end was cut by 2 bases, the J end by 6 bases, with 8 bases between. CDR3 sequence: CASSYMGPEQYF. Written as DNA, the CDR3 is TGTGCCAGCAGTTACATGGGGCCCGAGCAGTACTTC.

The chain employs TRBV5-1 and TRBJ2-1; 7 bases fit TRBD1. The CDR3 extends over 14 amino acids. With 7 bases clipped from V and 3 bases from J, the junction kept 7 bases outside the gene matches. In germline, CDR1 is SGHRS, CDR2 YFSETQ. CDR3: CASQLTGLYNEQFF. The CDR3 DNA reads TGCGCCAGCCAGTTGACAGGGCTCTACAATGAGCAGTTCTTC.

This clone was detected once. This chain connects TRBV23-1 to TRBJ2-7; 10 bases align to TRBD1. TRBV23-1 falls under the ORF class, with uncertain function. CDR3 length equals 15 residues. With V trimmed by 3 bases and J by 2 bases, 4 bases remained unmatched. In DNA form, the CDR3 reads TGCGCCAGCAGTCATAGGGACAGGGGAACCTACGAGCAGTACTTC. Translating it yields CASSHRDRGTYEQYF.